This TCR beta chain was recovered during a study of cytomegalovirus exposure and HLA in healthy donors. Study outcomes and limitations: Later analysis associated a missense DCLRE1C variant with TCR beta V- and J-gene trimming.

This clone was seen a single time. Its matching antigen is unknown. Nominal health characterized the donors when sampled, though unrecorded immune exposures were likely. Researchers ran the PCR with 60 Vbeta and 13 Jbeta primers. Measured with immunoSEQ multiplex PCR; TCRdb has only the in-frame clones, and not every one. Among 64,000 or so clones listed, over 75% were seen once. The CDR3 covers 13 residues. V lost 0 bases to trimming and J lost 6 bases, with 6 bases between them. Per the germline V gene, CDR1 is SGHRS and CDR2 is YFSETQ. The specimen was PBMCs. The rearrangement links TRBV5-1 to TRBJ2-2; tentatively, D is TRBD2 (5 bases). The sequence derives from a female donor in good health and CMV-seronegative. The CDR3 loop reads CASSLEAAGELFF. The CDR3 DNA reads as TGCGCCAGCAGCTTGGAAGCGGCCGGGGAGCTGTTTTTT.